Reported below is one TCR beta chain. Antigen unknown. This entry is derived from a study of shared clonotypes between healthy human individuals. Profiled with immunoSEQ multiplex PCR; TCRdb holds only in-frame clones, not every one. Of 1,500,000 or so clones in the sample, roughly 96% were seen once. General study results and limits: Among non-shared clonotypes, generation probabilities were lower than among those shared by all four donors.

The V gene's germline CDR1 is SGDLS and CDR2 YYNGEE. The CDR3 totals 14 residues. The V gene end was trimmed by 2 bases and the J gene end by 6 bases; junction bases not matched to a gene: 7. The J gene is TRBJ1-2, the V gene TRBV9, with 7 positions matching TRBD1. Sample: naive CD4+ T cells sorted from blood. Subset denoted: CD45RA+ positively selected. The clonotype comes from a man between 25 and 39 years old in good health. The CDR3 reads CASSVTGTSDGYTF. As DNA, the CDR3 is TGTGCCAGCAGCGTGACAGGGACGTCGGATGGCTACACCTTC. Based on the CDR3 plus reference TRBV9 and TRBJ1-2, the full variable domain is DSGVTQTPKHLITATGQRVTLRCSPRSGDLSVYWYQQSLDQGLQFLIQYYNGEERAKGNILERFSAQQFPDLHSELNLSSLELGDSALYFCASSVTGTSDGYTFGSGTRLTVV.